This T cell receptor beta chain was captured in a study of blood T cell repertoires in COVID-19 (dated by TCRdb to 2020 to 2021). A note on the overall study: Samples from collaborators originated in the United States, Italy and Spain and spanned both the acute and convalescent phases of COVID-19. The material from the prospective study consisted of cDNA or gDNA derived from T cells, B-cell-depleted T cells, or PBMCs. The dataset comprised deeply sampled blood TCRbeta repertoires from subjects exposed to, actively infected with, or recovered from COVID-19. The repertoires were released in a freely available public database intended as a resource for research on the immune response to SARS-CoV-2. Samples were obtained from the ongoing ImmuneRACE study (first 160 participants) and from over 1,000 subjects provided by 6 global collaborators. Sample metadata almost always included a de-identified subject ID, COVID-19 status, age in years and sex. Where HLA class I and class II types were available, the types were taken from metadata supplied by the sample provider, not from assay-based typing. General study outcomes and caveats: Clinical and demographic metadata were provided uncurated, with the amount varying by source and participant.

TCRbeta CDR3 regions were amplified from genomic DNA using the immunoSEQ Assay, a bias-controlled multiplex PCR. On the authors' methods: The number of nucleated cells in each sample was estimated by amplification of reference gene primers within the assay. To quantify the absolute abundance of each unique TCRbeta CDR3 rearrangement, sequence reads were collapsed and filtered. For each sample, productive Simpson clonality was calculated by taking the square root of Simpson's diversity index across productive rearrangements. TCRdb carries this immuneACCESS record with in-frame sequences only. Its versions omit some clonotypes, under half of them owing to an unresolved V gene in the studies checked, with the rest unexplained. V, J and clone size were drawn from that table, and D and trimming were deduced from the DNA. The sample records approximately 35,000 clones, almost 90% of which are singletons. The top ten hold about 5% of the sample.

The cysteine opens and the phenylalanine closes a CDR3 of 14 amino acids. Here the CDR3 DNA is all that survives: 42 bases in frame from base 1. V is shortened by 0 bases, J by 6 bases, and the region joining them spans 8 bases. The germline V gene sets CDR1 to MNHEY and CDR2 to SVGAGI. Whole blood was collected in K2EDTA tubes by collaborating institutions according to the institutions' own protocols. For TCRbeta analysis, collaborators shipped samples in one of three forms: frozen whole blood, isolated PBMCs, or DNA extracted from either of those sample types. Points on this clone: This receptor's antigen is unknown. No quality values exist for individual bases; no much larger clone is one base distant.

Sequenced material: peripheral blood. The V gene is TRBV6-5 and the J gene is TRBJ2-2; TRBD1 is perhaps the D gene, given 5 matching bases. This TCR was sampled from an older woman with active COVID-19. The CDR3 reads CASSYSRVSGELFF. The sequenced DNA is TGTGCCAGCAGTTACTCCAGGGTTTCCGGGGAGCTGTTTTTT.